This record looks at one TCR beta chain sequence and its context. Its matching antigen is unknown. The sample comes from a study of STAT5B mutations in CD4+ large granular lymphocyte leukemia. General study points: Top patient clones used TRBV06 genes more often: 8/27 versus 2/35 in controls.

This was a survey-level run. TCRdb's copy holds only in-frame clones and misses some; the assay was immunoSEQ multiplex PCR. Among 45,000 to 55,000 clones listed, 55% to 75% were seen once. The CDR3 is 14 residues long. Germline-derived CDR1 and CDR2 are MDHEN and SYDVKM. With V trimmed by 6 bases and J by 4 bases, 9 bases remained unmatched. This receptor was identified in a human donor in good health. The material sequenced was CD4+ T cells from blood buffy coats. This chain links TRBV28 with TRBJ2-7; 7 bases match TRBD2. This CDR3 is CASRESGGSYEQYF. The CDR3 DNA follows: TGTGCCAGCAGGGAGTCCGGGGGGTCATACGAGCAGTACTTC. Looking up the rest from reference TRBV28 and TRBJ2-7 gives the full variable domain: DVKVTQSSRYLVKRTGEKVFLECVQDMDHENMFWYRQDPGLGLRLIYFSYDVKMKEKGDIPEGYSVSREKKERFSLILESASTNQTSMYLCASRESGGSYEQYFGPGTRLTVT.